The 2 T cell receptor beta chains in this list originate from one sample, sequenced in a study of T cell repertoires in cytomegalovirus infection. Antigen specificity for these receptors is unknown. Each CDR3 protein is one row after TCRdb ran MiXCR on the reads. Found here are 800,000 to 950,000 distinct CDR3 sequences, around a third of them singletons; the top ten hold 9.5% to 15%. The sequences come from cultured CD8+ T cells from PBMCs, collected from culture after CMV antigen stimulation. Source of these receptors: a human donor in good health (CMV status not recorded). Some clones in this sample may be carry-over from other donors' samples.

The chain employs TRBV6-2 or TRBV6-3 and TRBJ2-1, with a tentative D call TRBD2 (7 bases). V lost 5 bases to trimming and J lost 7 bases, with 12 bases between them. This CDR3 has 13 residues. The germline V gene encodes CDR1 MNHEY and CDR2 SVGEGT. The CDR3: CASSGGGRNEQFF. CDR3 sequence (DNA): TGTGCCAGCAGTGGGGGGGGGCGGAATGAGCAGTTCTTC.

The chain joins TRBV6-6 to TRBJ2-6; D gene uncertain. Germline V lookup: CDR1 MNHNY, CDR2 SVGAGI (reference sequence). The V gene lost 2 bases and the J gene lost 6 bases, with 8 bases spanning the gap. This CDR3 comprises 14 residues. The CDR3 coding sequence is TGTGCCAGCAGTTACACTAACATGGCCAACGTCCTGACTTTC. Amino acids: CASSYTNMANVLTF.